This TCR beta chain was sequenced in a study of preoperative IRX-2 immunotherapy in early breast cancer. This clone was counted once. V dropped 1 base and J dropped 7; count of bases not matched to a gene: 3. Germline V gene data show CDR1 as KGHSH and CDR2 as LQKENI. This CDR3 region has 13 residues. TCRdb's table, derived via immunoSEQ multiplex PCR, lists solely in-frame clones and lacks some. Of approximately 27,000 clones in the sample, approximately 75% are singletons; the top ten hold 1% to 1.5%. Treatment here: preoperative locoregional IRX-2 cytokine immunotherapy. Preoperative locoregional IRX-2 cytokine immunotherapy was tested in the phase Ib source study.

The V and J genes are TRBV18 and TRBJ1-2; 7 positions agree with TRBD1. The sequence derives from a human donor with breast cancer. The sequenced sample was lymph node tissue, obtained after IRX-2 immunotherapy. The CDR3 protein is CASSPQGARGYTF. The CDR3 DNA reads as TGTGCCAGCTCACCACAGGGGGCGCGTGGCTACACCTTC.